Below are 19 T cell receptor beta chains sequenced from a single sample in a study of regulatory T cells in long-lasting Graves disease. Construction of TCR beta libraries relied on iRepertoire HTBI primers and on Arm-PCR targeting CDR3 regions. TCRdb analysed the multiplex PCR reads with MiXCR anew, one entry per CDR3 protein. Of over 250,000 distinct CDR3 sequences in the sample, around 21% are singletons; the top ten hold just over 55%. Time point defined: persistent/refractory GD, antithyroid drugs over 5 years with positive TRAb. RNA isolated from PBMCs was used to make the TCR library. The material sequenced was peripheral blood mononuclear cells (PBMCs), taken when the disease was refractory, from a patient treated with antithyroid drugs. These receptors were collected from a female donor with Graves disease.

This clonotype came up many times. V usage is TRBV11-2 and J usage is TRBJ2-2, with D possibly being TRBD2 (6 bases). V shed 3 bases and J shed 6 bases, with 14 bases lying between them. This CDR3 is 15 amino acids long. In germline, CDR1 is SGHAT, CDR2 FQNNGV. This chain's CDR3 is CASSFTRGKAGELFF. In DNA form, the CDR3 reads TGTGCCAGCAGCTTTACCCGGGGGAAGGCCGGGGAGCTGTTTTTT. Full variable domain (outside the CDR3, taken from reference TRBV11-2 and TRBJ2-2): EAGVAQSPRYKIIEKRQSVAFWCNPISGHATLYWYQQILGQGPKLLIQFQNNGVVDDSQLPKDRFSAERLKGVDSTLKIQPAKLEDSAVYLCASSFTRGKAGELFFGEGSRLTVL.

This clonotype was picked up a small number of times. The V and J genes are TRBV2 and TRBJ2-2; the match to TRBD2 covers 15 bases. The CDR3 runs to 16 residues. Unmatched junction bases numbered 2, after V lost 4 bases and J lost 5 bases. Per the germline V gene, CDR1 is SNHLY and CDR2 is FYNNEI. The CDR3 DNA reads TGTGCCAGCAGTGGAGGGACTAGCGGGAGGACCGGGGAGCTGTTTTTT. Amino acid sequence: CASSGGTSGRTGELFF.

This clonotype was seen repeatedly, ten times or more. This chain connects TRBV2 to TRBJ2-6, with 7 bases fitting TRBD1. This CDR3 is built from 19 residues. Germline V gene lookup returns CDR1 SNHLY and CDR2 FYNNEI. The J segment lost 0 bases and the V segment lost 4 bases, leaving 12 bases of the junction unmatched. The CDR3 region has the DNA TGTGCCAGCAGTGGGGTAGACCCGGACAGGTACTCTGGGGCCAACGTCCTGACTTTC. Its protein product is CASSGVDPDRYSGANVLTF.

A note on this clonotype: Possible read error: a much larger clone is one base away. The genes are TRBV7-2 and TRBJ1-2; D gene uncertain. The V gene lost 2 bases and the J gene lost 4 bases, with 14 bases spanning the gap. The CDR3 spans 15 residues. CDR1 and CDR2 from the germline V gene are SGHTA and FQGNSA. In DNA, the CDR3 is TGTGCCAGCAGCTTACATGGGAGTTCTAGCTATGGCTACACCTTC. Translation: CASSLHGSSSYGYTF.

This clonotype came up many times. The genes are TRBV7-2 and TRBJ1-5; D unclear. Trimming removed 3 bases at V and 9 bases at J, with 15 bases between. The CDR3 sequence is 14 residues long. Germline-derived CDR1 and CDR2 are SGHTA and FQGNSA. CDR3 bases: TGTGCCAGCAGCTTGTTGGGTTCCGGACGGCCCCAGCATTTT. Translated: CASSLLGSGRPQHF.

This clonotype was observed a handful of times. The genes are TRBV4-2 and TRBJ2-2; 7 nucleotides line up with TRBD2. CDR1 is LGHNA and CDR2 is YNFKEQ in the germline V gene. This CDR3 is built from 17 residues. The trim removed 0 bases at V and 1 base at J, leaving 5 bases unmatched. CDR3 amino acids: CASSQDFGGENTGELFF. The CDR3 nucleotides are TGTGCCAGCAGCCAAGATTTTGGGGGGGAGAACACCGGGGAGCTGTTTTTT.

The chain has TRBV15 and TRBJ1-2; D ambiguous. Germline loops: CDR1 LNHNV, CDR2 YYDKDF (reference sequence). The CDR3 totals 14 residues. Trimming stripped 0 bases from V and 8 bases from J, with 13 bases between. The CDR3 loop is CATSRDRSQYGYTF. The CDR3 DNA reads TGTGCCACCAGCAGAGATAGGAGCCAGTACGGCTACACCTTC.

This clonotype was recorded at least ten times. The DNA for the CDR3 is TGTGCCAGCAGCTTAGCCTCCGCGGTAATGAACACTGAAGCTTTCTTT. Translation: CASSLASAVMNTEAFF. The chain uses TRBV7-2 and TRBJ1-1; D not resolved. The CDR3 extends over 16 amino acids. V was trimmed by 0 bases and J by 0 bases, leaving 11 bases between them. Germline assignment: CDR1 SGHTA and CDR2 FQGNSA.

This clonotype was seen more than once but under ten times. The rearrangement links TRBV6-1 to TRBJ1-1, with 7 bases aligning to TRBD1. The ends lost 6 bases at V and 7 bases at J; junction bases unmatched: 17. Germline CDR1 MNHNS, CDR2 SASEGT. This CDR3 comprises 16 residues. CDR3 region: CASRTPSDSGGVEAFF. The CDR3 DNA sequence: TGTGCCAGCAGGACCCCCTCAGACTCAGGGGGAGTTGAAGCTTTCTTT.

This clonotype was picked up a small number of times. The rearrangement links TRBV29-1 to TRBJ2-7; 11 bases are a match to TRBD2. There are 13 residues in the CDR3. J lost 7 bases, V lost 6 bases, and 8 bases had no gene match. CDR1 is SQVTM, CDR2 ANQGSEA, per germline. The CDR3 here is CSVYSGRANEQYF. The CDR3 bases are TGCAGCGTCTATAGCGGGAGGGCCAATGAGCAGTACTTC.

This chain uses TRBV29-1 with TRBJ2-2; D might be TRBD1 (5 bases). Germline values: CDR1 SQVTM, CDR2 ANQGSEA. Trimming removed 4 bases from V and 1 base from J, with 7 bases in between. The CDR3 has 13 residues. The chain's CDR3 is CSVGTRNTGELFF. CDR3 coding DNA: TGCAGCGTTGGGACACGGAACACCGGGGAGCTGTTTTTT.

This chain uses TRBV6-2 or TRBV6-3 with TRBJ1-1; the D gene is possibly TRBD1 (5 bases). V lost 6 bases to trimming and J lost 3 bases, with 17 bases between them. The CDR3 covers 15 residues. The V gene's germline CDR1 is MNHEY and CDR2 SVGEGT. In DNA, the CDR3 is TGTGCCAGCAGGGGGGACCGGGCACAAGACACTGAAGCTTTCTTT. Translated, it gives CASRGDRAQDTEAFF.

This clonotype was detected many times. The DNA for the CDR3 is TGTGCCAGCAGCCCTCTTACAGGCCTCTCCTACGAGCAGTACTTC. Its translation is CASSPLTGLSYEQYF. The chain uses TRBV28 and TRBJ2-7, with a tentative D call TRBD1 (5 bases). Germline V lookup: CDR1 MDHEN, CDR2 SYDVKM. V was cut by 6 bases and J by 0 bases, with 15 bases left in between. This CDR3 has 15 residues.

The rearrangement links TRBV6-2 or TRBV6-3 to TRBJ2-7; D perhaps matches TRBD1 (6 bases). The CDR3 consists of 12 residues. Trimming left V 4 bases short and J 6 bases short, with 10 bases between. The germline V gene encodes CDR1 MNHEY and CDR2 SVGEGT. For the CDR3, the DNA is TGTGCCAGCAGTTCACAGGGCCTCGAGCAGTACTTC. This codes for CASSSQGLEQYF.

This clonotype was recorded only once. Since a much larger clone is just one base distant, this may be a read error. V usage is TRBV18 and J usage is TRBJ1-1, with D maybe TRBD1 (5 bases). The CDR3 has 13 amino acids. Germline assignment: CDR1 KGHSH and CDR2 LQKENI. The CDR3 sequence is CANSPQANTEAFF. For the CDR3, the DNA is TGTGCCAACTCACCACAGGCGAACACTGAAGCTTTCTTT.

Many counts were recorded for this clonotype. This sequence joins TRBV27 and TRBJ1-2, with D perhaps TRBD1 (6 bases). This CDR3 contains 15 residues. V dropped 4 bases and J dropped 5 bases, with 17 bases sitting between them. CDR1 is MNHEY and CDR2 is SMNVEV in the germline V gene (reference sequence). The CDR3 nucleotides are TGTGCCAGCAGTTATGAGGGGGGGGGTCTATATGGCTACACCTTC. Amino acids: CASSYEGGGLYGYTF.

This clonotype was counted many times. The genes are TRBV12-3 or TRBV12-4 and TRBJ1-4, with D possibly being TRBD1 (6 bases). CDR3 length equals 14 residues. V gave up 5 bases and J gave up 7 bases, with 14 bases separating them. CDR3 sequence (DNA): TGTGCCAGCAGTCAGACAGGAGGGGTTGAAAAACTGTTTTTT. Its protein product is CASSQTGGVEKLFF.

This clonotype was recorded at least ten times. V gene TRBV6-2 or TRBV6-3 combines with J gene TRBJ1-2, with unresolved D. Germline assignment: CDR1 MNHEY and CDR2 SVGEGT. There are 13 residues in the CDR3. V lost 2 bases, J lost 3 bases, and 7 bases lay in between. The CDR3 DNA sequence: TGTGCCAGCAGTTACAGTAAATACTATGGCTACACCTTC. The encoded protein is CASSYSKYYGYTF.

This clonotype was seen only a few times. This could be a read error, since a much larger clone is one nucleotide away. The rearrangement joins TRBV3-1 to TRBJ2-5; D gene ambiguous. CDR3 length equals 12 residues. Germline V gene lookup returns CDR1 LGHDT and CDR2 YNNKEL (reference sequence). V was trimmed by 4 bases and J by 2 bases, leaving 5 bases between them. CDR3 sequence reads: CASSPAQETQYF. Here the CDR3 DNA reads TGTGCCAGCAGCCCCGCACAAGAGACCCAGTACTTC.